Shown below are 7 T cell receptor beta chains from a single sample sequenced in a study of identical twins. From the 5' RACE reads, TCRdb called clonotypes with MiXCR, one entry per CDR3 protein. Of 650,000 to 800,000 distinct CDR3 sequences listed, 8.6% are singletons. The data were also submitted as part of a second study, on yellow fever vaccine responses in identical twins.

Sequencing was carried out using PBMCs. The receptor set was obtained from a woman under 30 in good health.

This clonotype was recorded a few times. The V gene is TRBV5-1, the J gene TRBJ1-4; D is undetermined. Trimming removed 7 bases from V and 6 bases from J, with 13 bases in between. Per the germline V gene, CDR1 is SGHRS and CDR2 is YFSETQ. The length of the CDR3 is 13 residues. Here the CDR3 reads CASGAGSDEKLFF. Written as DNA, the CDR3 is TGCGCCAGCGGAGCAGGATCCGATGAAAAACTGTTTTTT.

The CDR3 nucleotides read TGCAGTGCTAGCCCTAACACCCTGGGCTATGGCTACACCTTC. It encodes CSASPNTLGYGYTF. This chain connects TRBV20-1 to TRBJ1-2; D unresolved. Between the trimmed V and J ends, which lost 3 bases and 4 bases, there was a span of 15 bases. Germline V CDR1 and CDR2: DFQATT, SNEGSKA (reference sequence). This CDR3 region has 14 residues.

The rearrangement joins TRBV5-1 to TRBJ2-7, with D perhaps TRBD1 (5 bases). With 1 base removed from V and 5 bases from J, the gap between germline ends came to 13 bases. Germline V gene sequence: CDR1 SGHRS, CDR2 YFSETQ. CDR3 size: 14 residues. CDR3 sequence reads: CASSLIRGANEQYF. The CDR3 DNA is TGCGCCAGCAGCTTGATCCGTGGGGCCAACGAGCAGTACTTC. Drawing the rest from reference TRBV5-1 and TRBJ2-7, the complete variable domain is KAGVTQTPRYLIKTRGQQVTLSCSPISGHRSVSWYQQTPGQGLQFLFEYFSETQRNKGNFPGRFSGRQFSNSRSEMNVSTLELGDSALYLCASSLIRGANEQYFGPGTRLTVT.

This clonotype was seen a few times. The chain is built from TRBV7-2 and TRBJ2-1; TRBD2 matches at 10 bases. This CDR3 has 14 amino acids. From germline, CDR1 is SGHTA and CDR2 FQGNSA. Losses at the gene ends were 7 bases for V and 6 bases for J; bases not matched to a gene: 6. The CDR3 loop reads CASTWTSGVNEQFF. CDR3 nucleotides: TGTGCCAGCACCTGGACTAGCGGAGTCAATGAGCAGTTCTTC.

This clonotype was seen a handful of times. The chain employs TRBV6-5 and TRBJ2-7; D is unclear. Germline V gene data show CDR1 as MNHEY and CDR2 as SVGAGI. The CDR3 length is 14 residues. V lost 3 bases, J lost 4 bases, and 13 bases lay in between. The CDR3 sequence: CASSYSTWEYEQYF. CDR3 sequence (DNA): TGTGCCAGCAGTTATTCTACCTGGGAATACGAGCAGTACTTC.

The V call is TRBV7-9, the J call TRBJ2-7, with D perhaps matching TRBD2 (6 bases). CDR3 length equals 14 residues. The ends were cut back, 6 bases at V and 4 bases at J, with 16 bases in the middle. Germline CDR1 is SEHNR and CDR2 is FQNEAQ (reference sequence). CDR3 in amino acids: CASSLAQVGYEQYF. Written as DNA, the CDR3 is TGTGCCAGCAGTCTAGCGCAGGTTGGGTACGAGCAGTACTTC.

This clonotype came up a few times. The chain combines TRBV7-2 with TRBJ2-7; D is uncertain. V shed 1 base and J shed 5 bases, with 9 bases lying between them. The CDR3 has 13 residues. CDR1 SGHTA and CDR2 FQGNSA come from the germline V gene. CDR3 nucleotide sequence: TGTGCCAGCAGCTTAGTTGTGGGAAACGAGCAGTACTTC. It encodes CASSLVVGNEQYF. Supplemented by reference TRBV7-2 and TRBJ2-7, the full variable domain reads GAGVSQSPSNKVTEKGKDVELRCDPISGHTALYWYRQSLGQGLEFLIYFQGNSAPDKSGLPSDRFSAERTGGSVSTLTIQRTQQEDSAVYLCASSLVVGNEQYFGPGTRLTVT.